The clone carrying this T cell receptor beta chain showed up just a few times. Its cognate antigen is unknown. These data originate in a study of human T cells and chemical hapten exposure. Whole-study context: Patch tests containing 0.01% DPC, applied to the upper back, were read at 6 days.

Overall study findings and caveats: There was a positive correlation between PT1 expanded TCR counts and patch test score. Having alopecia, donors may respond immunologically unlike healthy people.

Time point given: pre-sensitization, week 0. The treatment was: therapeutic diphenylcyclopropenone sensitization with weekly scalp DPC. Blood sampling occurred before each patch-test application. TCRdb analysed the RACE reads with MiXCR anew, one entry per CDR3 protein. The sample yields about 250,000 distinct CDR3 sequences, around 7% seen once. Germline V gene data show CDR1 as SGHRS and CDR2 as YFSETQ. This CDR3 contains 14 residues. V shed 0 bases and J shed 4 bases, with 8 bases lying between them. Specimen: whole blood, collected in connection with sensitization to the hapten diphenylcyclopropenone (DPC). This chain connects TRBV5-1 to TRBJ2-1; a possible D gene is TRBD2 (5 bases). The clonotype originates from a man aged 18-30 years with alopecia areata. Some clones in this sample may be carry-over from other donors' samples. This chain's CDR3 is CASSLVLVYNEQFF. CDR3 in DNA: TGCGCCAGCAGCTTGGTACTAGTTTACAATGAGCAGTTCTTC.